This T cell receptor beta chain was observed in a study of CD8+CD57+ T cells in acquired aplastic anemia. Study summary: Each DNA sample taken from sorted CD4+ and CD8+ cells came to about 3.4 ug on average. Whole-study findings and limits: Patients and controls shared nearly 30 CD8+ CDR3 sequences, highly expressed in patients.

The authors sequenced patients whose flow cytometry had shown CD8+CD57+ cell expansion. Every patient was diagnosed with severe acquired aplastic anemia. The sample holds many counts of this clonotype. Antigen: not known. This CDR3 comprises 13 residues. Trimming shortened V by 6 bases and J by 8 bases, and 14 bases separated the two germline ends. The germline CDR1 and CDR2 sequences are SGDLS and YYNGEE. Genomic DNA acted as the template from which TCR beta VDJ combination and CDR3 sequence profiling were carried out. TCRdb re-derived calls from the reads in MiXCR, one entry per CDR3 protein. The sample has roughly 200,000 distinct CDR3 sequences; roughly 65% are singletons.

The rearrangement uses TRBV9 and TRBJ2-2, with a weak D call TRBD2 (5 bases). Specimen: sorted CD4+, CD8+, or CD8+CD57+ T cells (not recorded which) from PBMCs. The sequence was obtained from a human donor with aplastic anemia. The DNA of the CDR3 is TGTGCCAGCACCGCCGGACTCACGGGGGAGCTGTTTTTT. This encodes CASTAGLTGELFF. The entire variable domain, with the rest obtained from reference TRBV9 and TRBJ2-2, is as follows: DSGVTQTPKHLITATGQRVTLRCSPRSGDLSVYWYQQSLDQGLQFLIQYYNGEERAKGNILERFSAQQFPDLHSELNLSSLELGDSALYFCASTAGLTGELFFGEGSRLTVL.